Listed below are T cell receptor beta chains from one sample, sequenced in a study of human T cells and chemical hapten exposure. TCRdb called the RACE reads again in MiXCR, with one record for every CDR3 protein. The sample has around 360,000 distinct CDR3 sequences, about 6.9% seen once. The source material was whole blood, sampled in connection with sensitization to the hapten diphenylcyclopropenone (DPC). These receptors originate from a woman aged 18-29 years with alopecia areata. Some clones in this sample may be carry-over from other donors' samples. CDR3s include the opening cysteine and the closing phenylalanine or tryptophan. Fields, in order: D gene, V gene, J gene, clone size, CDR3 protein, CDR3 DNA. The D gene is left open where the match is weak. Size tells how often a clone was seen (once, few, many) or the class of an expanded clone, and some rows leave it out.

TRBD1	TRBV5-1	TRBJ1-4	NA	CASSLERDRGRGEKLFF	TGCGCCAGCAGCTTGGAACGGGACAGGGGGCGCGGAGAAAAACTGTTTTTT
NA	TRBV5-1	TRBJ2-2	NA	CASSLGATVNTGELFF	TGCGCCAGCAGCTTGGGGGCGACAGTGAACACCGGGGAGCTGTTTTTT
NA	TRBV3-1	TRBJ2-1	many	CASSQTKYNEQFF	TGTGCCAGCAGCCAAACGAAATACAATGAGCAGTTCTTC
TRBD1	TRBV7-2	TRBJ2-1	many	CASSLPPGQGGEQFF	TGTGCCAGCAGCTTACCCCCGGGACAGGGGGGAGAGCAGTTCTTC
NA	TRBV5-1	TRBJ2-2	few	CASSFESTGELFF	TGCGCCAGCAGCTTTGAATCCACCGGGGAGCTGTTTTTT
TRBD2	TRBV11-2	TRBJ2-3	few	CASSPLAGGLSDTQYF	TGTGCCAGCAGCCCACTAGCGGGGGGCCTGTCAGATACGCAGTATTTT
NA	TRBV20-1	TRBJ1-6	NA	CSARDQGQAISPLHF	TGCAGTGCTAGAGATCAGGGGCAGGCAATTTCACCCCTCCACTTT
NA	TRBV2	TRBJ2-3	few	CASRETSDTQYF	TGTGCCAGCAGAGAGACCTCAGATACGCAGTATTTT
TRBD1	TRBV3-1	TRBJ1-2	few	CASSTQGDGYTF	TGTGCCAGCAGCACACAGGGGGATGGCTACACCTTC
NA	TRBV20-1	TRBJ1-2	many	CSAREGGAAIQGYTF	TGCAGTGCTAGAGAAGGGGGGGCTGCGATACAGGGCTACACCTTC
TRBD1	TRBV6-2/TRBV6-3	TRBJ2-7	few	CASTRDSGYYEQYF	TGTGCCAGTACTAGGGACAGCGGATACTACGAGCAGTACTTC
NA	TRBV5-1	TRBJ1-5	many	CASSFAEDQPQHF	TGCGCCAGCAGCTTCGCAGAGGATCAGCCCCAGCATTTT
NA	TRBV20-1	TRBJ1-5	few	CSAERGGPQHF	TGCAGTGCTGAGAGGGGGGGGCCCCAGCATTTT
NA	TRBV6-5	TRBJ2-4	few	CASSYINAKNIQYF	TGTGCCAGCAGTTACATCAATGCCAAAAACATTCAGTACTTC
NA	TRBV5-5	TRBJ1-1	many	CASSLAPGEAGWTEAFF	TGTGCCAGCAGCTTGGCCCCAGGTGAGGCGGGGTGGACTGAAGCTTTCTTT
TRBD1	TRBV4-3	TRBJ2-6	NA	CASSDRTGETSGANVLTF	TGCGCCAGCAGCGACCGGACAGGCGAAACTTCTGGGGCCAACGTCCTGACTTTC
TRBD1	TRBV29-1	TRBJ1-2	NA	CSVLTTGLYGYTF	TGCAGCGTCCTCACGACAGGGCTCTATGGCTACACCTTC
TRBD1	TRBV28	TRBJ2-7	NA	CASSFNSGGAKGLYEQYF	TGTGCCAGCAGTTTTAATTCAGGGGGCGCCAAGGGTCTCTACGAGCAGTACTTC
NA	TRBV28	TRBJ2-1	few	CASVTGLSYNEQFF	TGTGCCAGCGTGACGGGCCTCTCCTACAATGAGCAGTTCTTC
NA	TRBV20-1	TRBJ1-1	NA	CSAQGPLNTEAFF	TGCAGTGCCCAGGGGCCGCTGAACACTGAAGCTTTCTTT
NA	TRBV24-1	TRBJ2-7	many	CATSDQGYEQYF	TGTGCCACCAGTGACCAGGGTTACGAGCAGTACTTC
NA	TRBV4-1	TRBJ1-6	few	CASSRATNSPLHF	TGCGCCAGCAGCCGGGCGACGAATTCACCCCTCCACTTT
NA	TRBV4-3	TRBJ2-3	many	CASSQVADPPGDTQYF	TGCGCCAGCAGCCAAGTGGCCGACCCCCCAGGGGATACGCAGTATTTT
NA	TRBV28	TRBJ2-2	few	CASSPNTNTGELFF	TGTGCCAGCAGTCCAAATACGAACACCGGGGAGCTGTTTTTT
TRBD2	TRBV11-1	TRBJ2-7	NA	CASSYTSGGYEQYF	TGTGCCAGCAGCTACACTAGCGGGGGATACGAGCAGTACTTC
NA	TRBV4-3	TRBJ1-4	many	CASSQRQSANEKLFF	TGCGCCAGCAGCCAACGACAGTCGGCTAATGAAAAACTGTTTTTT
NA	TRBV7-2	TRBJ2-5	NA	CASSLGQRETQYF	TGTGCCAGCAGCTTAGGACAGCGAGAGACCCAGTACTTC
NA	TRBV11-2	TRBJ1-1	NA	CASSPTRHEEGGEAFF	TGTGCCAGCAGCCCTACCCGACATGAGGAGGGCGGTGAAGCTTTCTTT
TRBD1	TRBV29-1	TRBJ2-7	few	CSVEGTGQGYEQYF	TGCAGCGTTGAGGGAACAGGACAGGGCTACGAGCAGTACTTC
TRBD2	TRBV3-1	TRBJ2-1	few	CASSSLGLAGGNEQFF	TGTGCCAGCAGCTCCCTGGGACTAGCGGGGGGGAATGAGCAGTTCTTC
TRBD2	TRBV7-2	TRBJ2-2	NA	CASSFYGGGAGGELFF	TGTGCCAGCAGCTTTTACGGCGGGGGGGCTGGTGGGGAGCTGTTTTTT
TRBD2	TRBV12-5	TRBJ2-7	NA	CASLPDLTSGAKQYF	TGTGCTAGTCTCCCCGACCTCACTAGCGGGGCTAAGCAGTACTTC
TRBD2	TRBV4-2	TRBJ2-3	NA	CASSQDPGLERDTQYF	TGTGCCAGCAGCCAAGATCCGGGACTAGAAAGGGATACGCAGTATTTT
NA	TRBV20-1	TRBJ1-4	many	CSARDQVGQMGKLFF	TGCAGTGCTAGAGATCAGGTTGGCCAGATGGGAAAACTGTTTTTT
NA	TRBV6-5	TRBJ2-3	NA	CASSYSRGLDTDTQYF	TGTGCCAGCAGTTACTCCAGGGGTTTAGACACAGATACGCAGTATTTT
TRBD1	TRBV3-1	TRBJ2-7	NA	CASSPRRQGVDEQYF	TGTGCCAGCAGCCCACGAAGACAGGGGGTCGACGAGCAGTACTTC
TRBD1	TRBV28	TRBJ1-5	NA	CASRMTQGTGGGQPQHF	TGTGCCAGCAGGATGACTCAGGGGACAGGGGGAGGACAGCCCCAGCATTTT
TRBD1	TRBV4-3	TRBJ1-3	few	CASSQDLTGEVHTIYF	TGCGCCAGCAGCCAAGATCTGACAGGGGAAGTCCACACCATATATTTT
NA	TRBV6-2/TRBV6-3	TRBJ2-3	few	CASSYDLYTQYF	TGTGCCAGCAGTTACGATTTGTATACGCAGTATTTT
NA	TRBV12-3/TRBV12-4	TRBJ2-7	NA	CASSAGFYYEQYF	TGTGCCAGCAGTGCCGGGTTCTACTACGAGCAGTACTTC
NA	TRBV27	TRBJ1-4	NA	CASGLNEKLFF	TGTGCCAGCGGGTTGAATGAAAAACTGTTTTTT
NA	TRBV2	TRBJ2-7	NA	CASNEAGYEQYF	TGTGCCAGCAACGAGGCCGGCTACGAGCAGTACTTC
NA	TRBV5-5	TRBJ1-1	few	CASSLFIAFANTEAFF	TGTGCCAGCAGCTTGTTTATTGCATTCGCGAACACTGAAGCTTTCTTT
NA	TRBV18	TRBJ1-4	many	CASSRTETTTNEKLFF	TGTGCCAGCTCAAGGACAGAGACTACTACTAATGAAAAACTGTTTTTT
NA	TRBV12-3/TRBV12-4	TRBJ1-3	many	CASSLVASGNTIYF	TGTGCCAGCAGTTTAGTGGCTTCTGGAAACACCATATATTTT
NA	TRBV7-8	TRBJ1-6	many	CASSLVYTVTTNSPLHF	TGTGCCAGCAGCTTAGTATACACAGTAACGACCAATTCACCCCTCCACTTT
NA	TRBV29-1	TRBJ1-4	NA	CSVVGTPKSEKLFF	TGCAGCGTTGTCGGGACTCCTAAGAGTGAAAAACTGTTTTTT
TRBD1	TRBV9	TRBJ2-7	NA	CASSGQGGSYEQYF	TGTGCCAGCAGCGGACAGGGCGGTTCCTACGAGCAGTACTTC
NA	TRBV7-6	TRBJ1-2	many	CASSFAGEGYTF	TGTGCCAGCAGCTTCGCAGGGGAAGGCTACACCTTC
TRBD2	TRBV10-3	TRBJ2-7	NA	CAISPEVGGYEQYF	TGTGCCATCAGCCCCGAGGTCGGGGGGTACGAGCAGTACTTC
TRBD2	TRBV27	TRBJ2-5	NA	CASSLYLAGGMETQYF	TGTGCCAGCAGTTTGTATCTAGCGGGGGGGATGGAGACCCAGTACTTC
TRBD1	TRBV6-5	TRBJ1-5	many	CASSPGQGRDQPQHF	TGTGCCAGCAGTCCGGGACAGGGGCGCGATCAGCCCCAGCATTTT
TRBD2	TRBV5-1	TRBJ2-2	few	CASSLLASGSTGELFF	TGCGCCAGCAGCTTGCTAGCTAGCGGGAGCACCGGGGAGCTGTTTTTT